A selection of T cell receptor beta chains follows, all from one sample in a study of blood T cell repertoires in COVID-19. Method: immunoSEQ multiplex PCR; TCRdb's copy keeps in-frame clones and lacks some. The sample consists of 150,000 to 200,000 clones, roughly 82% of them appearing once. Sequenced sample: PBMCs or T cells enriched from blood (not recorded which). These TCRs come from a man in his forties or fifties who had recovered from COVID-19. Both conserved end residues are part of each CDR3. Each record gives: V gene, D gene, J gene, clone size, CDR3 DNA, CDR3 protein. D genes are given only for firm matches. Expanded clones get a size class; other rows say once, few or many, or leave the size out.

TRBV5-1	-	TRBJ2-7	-	TGCGCCAGCAGCTTCGACAGCTACGAGCAGTACTTC	CASSFDSYEQYF
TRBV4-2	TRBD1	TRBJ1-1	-	TGTGCCAGCAGCCAAGCCGACAGGGATGCTACTGAAGCTTTCTTT	CASSQADRDATEAFF
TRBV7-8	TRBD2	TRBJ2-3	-	TGTGCCAGCGCACCTGAGCGGGAGGGGACGCAGTATTTT	CASAPEREGTQYF
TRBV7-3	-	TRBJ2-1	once	TGTGCCAGCAGCTTCCAGGGTTTCGATGAGCAGTTCTTC	CASSFQGFDEQFF
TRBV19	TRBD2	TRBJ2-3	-	TGTGCCAGTAGTAGCCACCAAGCGGGGGGGCGCGATACGCAGTATTTT	CASSSHQAGGRDTQYF
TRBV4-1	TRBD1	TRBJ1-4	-	TGCGCCAGCAGCCAAGGAGGGGGACAGGGAGGTGAAAAACTGTTTTTT	CASSQGGGQGGEKLFF
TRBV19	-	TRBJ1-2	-	TGTGCCAGTAGAGTAGTAGGGGGTAACTATGGCTACACCTTC	CASRVVGGNYGYTF
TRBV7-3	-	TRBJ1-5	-	TGTGCCAGCACCAAACGGACACAGGAGGGCTTGATCGGCAATCAGCCCCAGCATTTT	CASTKRTQEGLIGNQPQHF
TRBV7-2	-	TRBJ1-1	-	TGTGCCAGCAGCTTAGCAGGACACAATATTCAAGCTTTCTTT	CASSLAGHNIQAFF
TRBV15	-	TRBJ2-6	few	TGTGCCACCAGCGGCCCCTCTGGGGCCAACGTCCTGACTTTC	CATSGPSGANVLTF
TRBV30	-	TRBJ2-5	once	TGTGCCTGGGGGGACTTTTTAGAGACCCAGTACTTC	CAWGDFLETQYF
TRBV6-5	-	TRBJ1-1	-	TGTGCCAGCAGAGGACAGTCAATCGCTGAAGCTTTCTTT	CASRGQSIAEAFF
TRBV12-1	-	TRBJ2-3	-	TGTGCCAGTTCCTTAGAGGGAAATACGCAGTATTTT	CASSLEGNTQYF
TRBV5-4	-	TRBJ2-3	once	TGTGCCAGCAGCTTGGGGCTTTCCACGCAGTATTTT	CASSLGLSTQYF
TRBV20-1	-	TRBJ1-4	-	TGCAGTGCTAGTAACGGGGTTCCGCGGGAAAAACTGTTTTTT	CSASNGVPREKLFF
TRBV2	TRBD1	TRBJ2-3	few	TGTGCCAGCGGTATGGACAGGGGGCCAGATACGCAGTATTTT	CASGMDRGPDTQYF
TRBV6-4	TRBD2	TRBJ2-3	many	TGTGCCAGCAGTGACTCGACTAGCGGGGGGGGCACAGATACGCAGTATTTT	CASSDSTSGGGTDTQYF
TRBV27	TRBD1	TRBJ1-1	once	TGTGCCAGCAGTATGAGCAGGGGGCGGTACACTGAAGCTTTCTTT	CASSMSRGRYTEAFF
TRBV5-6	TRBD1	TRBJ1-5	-	TGTGCCAGCAGCTTGTGGACAGGGAGCAATCAGCCCCAGCATTTT	CASSLWTGSNQPQHF
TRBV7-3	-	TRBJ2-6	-	TGTGCCAGCAGCTTGACAGACACTCTCTCTGGGGCCAACGTCCTGACTTTC	CASSLTDTLSGANVLTF
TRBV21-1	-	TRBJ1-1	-	TGTGCCAGCAGCATGTTCGGCCGTGGACTGGCAGCTTTCTTT	CASSMFGRGLAAFF
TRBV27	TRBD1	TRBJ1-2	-	TGTGCCAGCAGTCCACTACGGGACAGGCCCATCGGTGGCTACACCTTC	CASSPLRDRPIGGYTF
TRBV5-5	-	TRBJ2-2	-	TGTGCCAGCAGCCCCCACTCAGGGCGTCTCGGGGAGCTGTTTTTT	CASSPHSGRLGELFF
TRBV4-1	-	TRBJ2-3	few	TGCGCCAGCAGCCAAGGCCCCGTCCGGCGGGAATTCACAGATACGCAGTATTTT	CASSQGPVRREFTDTQYF
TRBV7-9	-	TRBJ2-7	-	TGTGCCAGCAGCTGGAGTTCCTACGAGCAGTACTTC	CASSWSSYEQYF
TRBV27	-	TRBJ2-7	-	TGTGCCAGCAGTTTTCGCCAGACCTACGAGCAGTACTTC	CASSFRQTYEQYF
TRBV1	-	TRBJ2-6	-	TGCACCAGCAGCCAAGACGGAGGGCCCCTAAGCTCTGGGGCCAACGTCCTGACTTTC	CTSSQDGGPLSSGANVLTF
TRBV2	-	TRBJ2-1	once	TGTGCCAGCAGTGAAGCCGCGAATTCCTACAATGAGCAGTTCTTC	CASSEAANSYNEQFF
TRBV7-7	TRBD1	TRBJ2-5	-	TGTGCCAGCAGCTTAGGGACAGGGTCGAGGGAGACCCAGTACTTC	CASSLGTGSRETQYF
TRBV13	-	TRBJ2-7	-	TGTGCCAGCAGCTTACGGCGGCCCCCCTACGAGCAGTACTTC	CASSLRRPPYEQYF
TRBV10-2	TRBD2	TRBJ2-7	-	TGCGCCAGCAGTGAGCGGGGGGACTCCTACTCCTACGAGCAGTACTTC	CASSERGDSYSYEQYF
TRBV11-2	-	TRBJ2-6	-	TGTGCCAGCAGCCTAGGGGCCAACGTCCTGACTTTC	CASSLGANVLTF
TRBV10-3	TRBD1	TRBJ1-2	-	TGTGCCATCAGAGTAGGACAGGGGGCTGGGTATGGCTACACCTTC	CAIRVGQGAGYGYTF
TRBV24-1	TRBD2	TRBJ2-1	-	TGTGCCACCAGTGATTTGGTGAGGTCTAGCGGGAGCCCCAGCTCCTACAATGAGCAGTTCTTC	CATSDLVRSSGSPSSYNEQFF
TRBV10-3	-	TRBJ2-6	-	TGTGCCATCCTCCCTTCCGGACAGAGCTCTGGGGCCAACGTCCTGACTTTC	CAILPSGQSSGANVLTF
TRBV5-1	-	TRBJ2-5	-	TGCGCCAGCAGCTTGGAGCTAGCTGGGGAGACCCAGTACTTC	CASSLELAGETQYF
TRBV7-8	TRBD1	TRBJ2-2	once	TGTGCCAGCAGCTCGCAGACAGGGTACACCGGGGAGCTGTTTTTT	CASSSQTGYTGELFF
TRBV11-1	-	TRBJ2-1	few	TGTGCCACCCTGGGGGGTTCGAATGAGCAGTTCTTC	CATLGGSNEQFF
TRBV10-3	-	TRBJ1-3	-	TGTGCCGGGGGGAGCTCTGGAAACACCATATATTTT	CAGGSSGNTIYF
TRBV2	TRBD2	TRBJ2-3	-	TGTGCCAGTGAGCGGGGGGGGCCCACAGATACGCAGTATTTT	CASERGGPTDTQYF
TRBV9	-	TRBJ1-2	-	TGTGCCAGCAGCGCACCCGACAGTGCTAACTATGGCTACACCTTC	CASSAPDSANYGYTF
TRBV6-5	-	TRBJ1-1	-	TGTGCCAGCAGTTACTCCCAGGGCACTGAAGCTTTCTTT	CASSYSQGTEAFF
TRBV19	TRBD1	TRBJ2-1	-	TGTGCCAGTAGTATAGGGACTTGGACAGGGGCCTCGAGAAATGAGCAGTTCTTC	CASSIGTWTGASRNEQFF
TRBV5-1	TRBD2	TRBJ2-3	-	TGCGCCAGCAGCTTGGAAGCGGGATTACGCACAGATACGCAGTATTTT	CASSLEAGLRTDTQYF
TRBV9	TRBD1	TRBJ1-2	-	TGTGCCAGCAGCGCGATGCTTCCGGGACAGGGGTATGGCTACACCTTC	CASSAMLPGQGYGYTF
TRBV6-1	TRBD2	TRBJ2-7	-	TGTGCCAGCAGTGAGGGGGGGGACTCCTACGAGCAGTACTTC	CASSEGGDSYEQYF
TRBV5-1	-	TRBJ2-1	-	TGCGCCAGCAGCTTCAGCGGTCGCTACAATGAGCAGTTCTTC	CASSFSGRYNEQFF
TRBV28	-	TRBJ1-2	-	TGTGCCAGCAGTCGTGGCAGTAAGAACTATGGCTACACCTTC	CASSRGSKNYGYTF
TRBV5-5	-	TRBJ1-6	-	TGTGCCAGCAGCTGGGGCCGGAACTCCTATAATTCACCCCTCCACTTT	CASSWGRNSYNSPLHF
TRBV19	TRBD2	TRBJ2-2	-	TGTGCCAGTAACGCGGGAGGGGAGACCGGGGAGCTGTTTTTT	CASNAGGETGELFF
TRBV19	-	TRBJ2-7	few	TGTGCCAGTAGCGACAGATCCTACGAGCAGTACTTC	CASSDRSYEQYF
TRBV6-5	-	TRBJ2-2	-	TGTGCCAGCAGTTGGACGGGAGCAACCGGGGAGCTGTTTTTT	CASSWTGATGELFF
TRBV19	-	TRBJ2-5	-	TGTGCCAGTAGTAACCAGGGGGGACCAGCAAGGGAGACCCAGTACTTC	CASSNQGGPARETQYF